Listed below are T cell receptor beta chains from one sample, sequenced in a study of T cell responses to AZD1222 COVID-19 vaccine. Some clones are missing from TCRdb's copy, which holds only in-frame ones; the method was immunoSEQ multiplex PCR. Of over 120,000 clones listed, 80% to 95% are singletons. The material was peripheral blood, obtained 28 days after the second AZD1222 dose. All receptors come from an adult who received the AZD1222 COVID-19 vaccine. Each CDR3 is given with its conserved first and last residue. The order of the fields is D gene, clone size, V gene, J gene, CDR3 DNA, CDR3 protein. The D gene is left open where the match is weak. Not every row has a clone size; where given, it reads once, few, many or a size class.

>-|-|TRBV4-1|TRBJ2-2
TGCGCCAGCAGCCCCCAGGGTAGTTACACCGGGGAGCTGTTTTTT
CASSPQGSYTGELFF
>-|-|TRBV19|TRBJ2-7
TGTGCCAGTAGTATATTGGGGGGGCCCTACGAGCAGTACTTC
CASSILGGPYEQYF
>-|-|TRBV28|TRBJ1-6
TGTGCCAGCAGTTTGGGGCCGGGTAATTCACCCCTCCACTTT
CASSLGPGNSPLHF
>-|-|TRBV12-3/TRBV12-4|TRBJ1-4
TGTGCCAGCACAGTCGCAACTAATGAAAAACTGTTTTTT
CASTVATNEKLFF
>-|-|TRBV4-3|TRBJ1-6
TGCGCCAGCAGCCAAGCCCTAAGACAATCAGGCAATTCACCCCTCCACTTT
CASSQALRQSGNSPLHF
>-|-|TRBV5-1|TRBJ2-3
TGCGCCAGCACAATGGGGACTCCTAGCACAGATACGCAGTATTTT
CASTMGTPSTDTQYF
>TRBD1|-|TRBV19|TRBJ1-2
TGTGCCAGTAGTAAAACCTCAGGGACAGGGGGAGGAAGCTACACCTTC
CASSKTSGTGGGSYTF
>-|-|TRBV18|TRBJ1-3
TGTGCCAGCTCACCTAGAACCGGGGAAAACACCATATATTTT
CASSPRTGENTIYF
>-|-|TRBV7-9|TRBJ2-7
TGTGCCAGCAGCCCGGGGTTCGGGCGCGAGCAGTACTTC
CASSPGFGREQYF
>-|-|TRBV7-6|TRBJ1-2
TGTGCCAGCAGCCTCCGGGACGGAGAAGGTGGCTACACCTTC
CASSLRDGEGGYTF
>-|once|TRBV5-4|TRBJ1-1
TGTGCCAGCAGCTTGGAAGGGGGACAAATCTTT
CASSLEGGQIF
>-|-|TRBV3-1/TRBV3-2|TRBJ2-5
TGTGCCAGCAGCCGACTTACAGGACAAGAGACCCAGTACTTC
CASSRLTGQETQYF
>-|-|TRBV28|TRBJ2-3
TGTGCCAGCAGTGGACAGAATGAAGATACGCAGTATTTT
CASSGQNEDTQYF
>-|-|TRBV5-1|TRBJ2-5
TGCGCCAGCAGCTTGGCCATGGGTGGGGAGACCCAGTACTTC
CASSLAMGGETQYF
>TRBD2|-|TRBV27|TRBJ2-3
TGTGCCAGCAGTCGACCCGGGGGACTAACCACAGATACGCAGTATTTT
CASSRPGGLTTDTQYF
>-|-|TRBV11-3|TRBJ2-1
TGTGCCAGCAGCTTAGAACAGGGCCCCTACAATGAGCAGTTCTTC
CASSLEQGPYNEQFF
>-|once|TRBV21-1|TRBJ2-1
TGTGCCAGCTTACGAGGGGGTTCTAGCGGGAGGTCCTACAATGAGCAGTTCTTC
CASLRGGSSGRSYNEQFF
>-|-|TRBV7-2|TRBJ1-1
TGTGCCAGCAATGTCCCATCAGGGTTCGGTGAAGCTTTCTTT
CASNVPSGFGEAFF
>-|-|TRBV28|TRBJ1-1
TGTGCCAGCAACGTTAAGGGGTCTGAAGCTTTCTTT
CASNVKGSEAFF
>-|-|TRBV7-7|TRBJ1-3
TGTGCTAGCAGCCCCCACCGGGGCGACTCTGGAAACACCATATATTTT
CASSPHRGDSGNTIYF
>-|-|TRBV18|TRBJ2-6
TGTGCCAGCTCACCCCAGATCTCTGGGGCCAACGTCCTGACTTTC
CASSPQISGANVLTF
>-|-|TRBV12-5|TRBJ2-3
TGTGCTAGTGGTTTGGGGTATACGCAGTATTTT
CASGLGYTQYF
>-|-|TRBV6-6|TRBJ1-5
TGTGCCAGCAGTTCCAGAGATCAGCCCCAGCATTTT
CASSSRDQPQHF
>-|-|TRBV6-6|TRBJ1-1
TGTGCCAGTAGGTTGACTGAAGCTTTCTTT
CASRLTEAFF
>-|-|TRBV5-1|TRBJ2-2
TGCGCCAGCAGCTCGAGGACAGATAACACCGGGGAGCTGTTTTTT
CASSSRTDNTGELFF
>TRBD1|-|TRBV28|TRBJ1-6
TGTGCCAGCAGTCGGCCGCAGGGACAGATCAATTCACCCCTCCACTTT
CASSRPQGQINSPLHF
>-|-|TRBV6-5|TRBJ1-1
TGTGCCAGCAGTCCAAGCAGGGTAGGCACTGAAGCTTTCTTT
CASSPSRVGTEAFF
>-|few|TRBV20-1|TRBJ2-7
TGCAGTGCTAGTGGCGGCGGTGGGGCTAGCTCCTACGAGCAGTACTTC
CSASGGGGASSYEQYF
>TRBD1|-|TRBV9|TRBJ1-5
TGTGCCAGCAGCGCAGGGACAGAGACTTATAGCAATCAGCCCCAGCATTTT
CASSAGTETYSNQPQHF
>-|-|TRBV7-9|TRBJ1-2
TGTGCCAGCAGCTTAGCCACTTCGGACTATGGCTACACCTTC
CASSLATSDYGYTF
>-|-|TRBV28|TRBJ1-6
TGTGCCAGCAGAGGGGGGGGACCGATAGGATCGAGGAATTCACCCCTCCACTTT
CASRGGGPIGSRNSPLHF
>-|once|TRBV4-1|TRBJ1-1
TGCGCCAGCAGCCTCATCGCGGAGGGTTCTGAAGCTTTCTTT
CASSLIAEGSEAFF
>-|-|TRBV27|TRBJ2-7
TGTGCCAGCAGCCCCAATCCCCCCCGGTGGCCCAGCCACGAGCAGTACTTC
CASSPNPPRWPSHEQYF
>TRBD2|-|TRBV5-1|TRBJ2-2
TGCGCCAGCAGCTTGGCCGTATCGGGACTAGCGGGGCGGAACACCGGGGAGCTGTTTTTT
CASSLAVSGLAGRNTGELFF
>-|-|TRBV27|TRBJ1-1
TGTGCCAGCAGTTTACGGGGACACTTCAGCGGGGAGAACACTGAAGCTTTCTTT
CASSLRGHFSGENTEAFF
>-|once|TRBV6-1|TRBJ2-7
TGTGCCAGCAGTGACGAAACAGGGTACGAGCAGTACTTC
CASSDETGYEQYF
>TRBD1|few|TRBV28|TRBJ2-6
TGTGCCAGCCGATTCGGGACAGGTCCCTATGTCCTGACTTTC
CASRFGTGPYVLTF
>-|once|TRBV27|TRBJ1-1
TGTGCCAGCAGCTCCAAGGGGTACACTGAAGCTTTCTTT
CASSSKGYTEAFF
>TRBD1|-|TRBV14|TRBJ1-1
TGTGCCAGCAGAGGGGGATTGGACCGGATCAGGGGGTTAGACACTGAAGCTTTCTTT
CASRGGLDRIRGLDTEAFF
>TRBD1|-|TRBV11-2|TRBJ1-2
TGTGCCAGCAGCTTAGTTGGGACAGGGAGGAACGGCTATGGCTACACCTTC
CASSLVGTGRNGYGYTF
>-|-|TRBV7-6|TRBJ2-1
TGTGCCAGCAGCGAACAGAGCTCCTACAATGAGCAGTTCTTC
CASSEQSSYNEQFF
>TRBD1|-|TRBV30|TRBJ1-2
TGTGCCTGGATGGGACAGGGAATAACTAACTATGGCTACACCTTC
CAWMGQGITNYGYTF
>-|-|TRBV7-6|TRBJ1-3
TGTGCCAGCAGCGGGGGTGAGGCTGGAAACACCATATATTTT
CASSGGEAGNTIYF
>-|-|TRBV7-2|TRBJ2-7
TGTGCCAGCAGCTTTACAGGGTCGGGCGAGCAGTACTTC
CASSFTGSGEQYF
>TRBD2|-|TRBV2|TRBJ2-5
TGTGCCAGTGTGAGTGGCGGGAGCTGGGAGACCCAGTACTTC
CASVSGGSWETQYF
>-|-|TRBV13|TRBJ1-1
TGTGCCAGCAGCCTCTGGGGCCAAGAAGCTTTCTTT
CASSLWGQEAFF
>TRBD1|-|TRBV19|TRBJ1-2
TGTGCCAGTAGCCGGGACAGCTCCTATGGCTACACCTTC
CASSRDSSYGYTF
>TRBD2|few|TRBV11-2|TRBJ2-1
TGTGCCAGCAGCCCGAGCGGGACTTACAATGAGCAGTTCTTC
CASSPSGTYNEQFF
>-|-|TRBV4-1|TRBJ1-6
TGCGCCAGCAGCCTACCTCCGGGACGGGGGATTAATTCACCCCTCCACTTT
CASSLPPGRGINSPLHF
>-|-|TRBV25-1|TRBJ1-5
TGTGCCAGTAGGAATGGGAATCAGCCCCAGCATTTT
CASRNGNQPQHF
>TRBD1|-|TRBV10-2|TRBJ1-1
TGCGCCAGCAACCTGGGACAGATGAACACTGAAGCTTTCTTT
CASNLGQMNTEAFF
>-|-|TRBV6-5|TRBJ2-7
TGTGCCAGCGGGAGGGGGGGGGCCTACGAGCAGTACTTC
CASGRGGAYEQYF
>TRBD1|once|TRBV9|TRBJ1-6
TGTGCCAGCAGCGTTACAGGGGACTCCTATAATTCACCCCTCCACTTT
CASSVTGDSYNSPLHF
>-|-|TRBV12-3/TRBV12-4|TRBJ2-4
TGTGCCAGCAGTTTCTCCAAAAACATTCAGTACTTC
CASSFSKNIQYF
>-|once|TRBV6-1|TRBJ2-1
TGTGCCAGCAGTGAAGGGATAGGGGAAAGGGAGCAGTTCTTC
CASSEGIGEREQFF
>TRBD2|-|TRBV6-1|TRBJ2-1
TGTGCCAGCAGTGATTGGCTAGCGGGAGACAATGAGCAGTTCTTC
CASSDWLAGDNEQFF